Detailed here is one T cell receptor (beta chain). Antigen specificity is unknown. CDR1 is SGHAT, CDR2 FQNNGV, per germline. Trimming removed 3 bases from V and 10 bases from J, with 16 bases in between. CDR3 length equals 14 residues. The data originate from a study of T cell responses to AZD1222 COVID-19 vaccine. The method was immunoSEQ multiplex PCR; TCRdb's version includes in-frame clones alone and lacks a portion of them. This table holds tens of thousands of clones, around 92% found once. General observations from the study: Seropositive at baseline were only 5 to 7 AZD1222 recipients. Repertoire sampling was restricted to post-peak T cell response timepoints.

V usage is TRBV11-2 and J usage is TRBJ2-1, with a tentative D call TRBD2 (5 bases). Source: peripheral blood, taken 28 days after the second AZD1222 dose. This clonotype was sampled from an adult who received the AZD1222 COVID-19 vaccine. CDR3 coding DNA: TGTGCCAGCAGCTTCAAGCGCGCGGGCGGGGAGCAGTTCTTC. Residues: CASSFKRAGGEQFF.